The 28 T cell receptor beta chains below were found in one sample sequenced in a study of T-cell reconstitution after alpha-beta-depleted transplantation in children (dated by TCRdb to the mid-2010s). The treatment or condition label on this specimen signifies: allogeneic hematopoietic cell transplantation with graft depleted of TCRalphabeta T cells and CD19 B cells. The library relied on PCR. The sequencer was an Illumina HiSeq 2500. TCR libraries were prepared with molecular barcoding, using unique molecular identifiers to normalize TCRbeta repertoire quantification. TCRdb reprocessing: public reads trimmed at Q25 with fastp, clones called with MiXCR, in-frame beta chains kept. Records with the same CDR3 protein are collapsed into one entry carrying the most frequent genes and DNA. The sample table lists under 150,000 distinct CDR3 sequences, 8% to 10% of them with a count of one. In total, the top ten clones hold 24% of the sample.

The starting material was PBMCs, mostly from graft donor cells, obtained 180 days after TCRalphabeta/CD19-depleted stem cell transplant. Receptors were obtained from a girl less than two years old who had a stem cell transplant for combined immunodeficiency, so the T cells may come from the graft donor.

In this sample, this clonotype turned up a few times. The V gene is TRBV3-1, the J gene TRBJ2-7, with D perhaps TRBD2 (6 bases). Germline CDR1 and CDR2: LGHDT and YNNKEL (reference sequence). The CDR3 length is 15 residues. Trimming stripped 4 bases from V and 3 bases from J, with 16 bases between. CDR3: CASSPGGVDHYEQYF. CDR3 bases: TGTGCCAGCAGCCCAGGCGGGGTCGATCACTACGAGCAGTACTTC.

This clonotype has just one count. The junction departs from germline at one end; a sequencing error may be responsible. The rearrangement joins TRBV12-3 or TRBV12-4 to TRBJ2-4; possibly TRBD2 for D (5 bases). The CDR3 covers 17 residues. The CDR3 spells CASSLVLSDLAKNTQYF. The CDR3 bases are TGTGCCAGCAGTTTAGTTTTGAGCGACCTAGCCAAAAACACTCAGTACTTC.

This clonotype was seen more than once but under ten times. The chain links TRBV12-3 or TRBV12-4 to TRBJ2-1, with no clear D. CDR3 length: 13 residues. Deletions cut 3 bases from V and 5 bases from J, with 8 bases between. CDR3 loop: CASSFTENNEQFF. CDR3 DNA: TGTGCCAGCAGTTTTACGGAAAACAATGAGCAGTTCTTC.

This sequence joins TRBV20-1 and TRBJ2-5; weak D call: TRBD1 (5 bases). The CDR3 is 11 residues long. Germline V gives CDR1 DFQATT, CDR2 SNEGSKA (reference sequence). V was cut by 2 bases and J by 5 bases, with 6 bases left in between. CDR3 nucleotide sequence: TGCAGTGCTAGATCAGGGGAGACCCAGTACTTC. Translated, it gives CSARSGETQYF.

This clonotype was observed a handful of times. The chain couples TRBV5-6 to TRBJ2-6; tentatively, D is TRBD1 (6 bases). The CDR3 runs to 19 residues. Germline-derived CDR1 and CDR2 are SGHDT and YYEEEE. V lost 2 bases to trimming and J lost 0 bases, with 18 bases between them. In DNA, the CDR3 is TGTGCCAGCAGCTTTACAGGGTATGTAGTTGACTCTGGGGCCAACGTCCTGACTTTC. This gives the protein CASSFTGYVVDSGANVLTF.

This clonotype was observed many times. Germline is not matched at one junction end, which may reflect a read error. The chain is built from TRBV5-1 and TRBJ1-2, with D possibly being TRBD1 (5 bases). The germline V gene encodes CDR1 SGHRS and CDR2 YFSETQ. CDR3 length: 13 amino acids. The CDR3 nucleotides read TGCGCCAGCAGCTTGGAAGTCGACAGTATCAGGCGCTTC. It yields the protein CASSLEVDSIRRF.

The V and J genes are TRBV30 and TRBJ2-7; a weak D match, TRBD1 (6 bases). The germline V gene encodes CDR1 GTSNPN and CDR2 SVGIG (reference sequence). V was shortened by 3 bases and J by 3 bases, with 9 bases between the two germline ends. The CDR3 loop spans 12 amino acids. DNA of the CDR3: TGTGCCTGGAGGAGGACAGACTACGAGCAGTACTTC. It codes for CAWRRTDYEQYF. Full variable domain (rest looked up from reference TRBV30 and TRBJ2-7): SQTIHQWPATLVQPVGSPLSLECTVEGTSNPNLYWYRQAAGRGLQLLFYSVGIGQISSEVPQNLSASRPQDRQFILSSKKLLLSDSGFYLCAWRRTDYEQYFGPGTRLTVT.

This clonotype was seen many times. The V and J genes are TRBV6-2 or TRBV6-3 and TRBJ1-1, with a tentative D call TRBD1 (6 bases). The CDR3 covers 14 residues. Trimming stripped 8 bases from V and 4 bases from J, with 17 bases between. Germline CDR1 reads MNHEY; CDR2 reads SVGEGT. The chain's CDR3 is CASGTGTLGTEAFF. The CDR3 region has the DNA TGTGCCAGCGGAACAGGGACTCTGGGCACTGAAGCTTTCTTT.

The rearrangement joins TRBV4-3 to TRBJ2-2; no definite D call. Germline V gives CDR1 LGHNA, CDR2 YSLEER. With 4 bases removed from V and 7 bases from J, the gap between germline ends came to 22 bases. The CDR3 has 17 amino acids. DNA for the CDR3: TGCGCCAGCAGCCGACTCCAAGGACCCTTCATGGTCGGGGAGCTGTTTTTT. It yields the protein CASSRLQGPFMVGELFF.

In this sample, this clonotype turned up a few times. The rearrangement uses TRBV6-2 or TRBV6-3 and TRBJ1-2; no firm D call. Germline V CDR1 and CDR2: MNHEY, SVGEGT. V lost 0 bases and J lost 5, with 13 bases in between. The CDR3 is 15 residues long. CDR3 in DNA: TGTGCCAGCAGTTACTCTGTGGAAGGGTGGTATGGCTACACCTTC. Its protein product is CASSYSVEGWYGYTF.

This clonotype has just a few counts. The chain employs TRBV29-1 and TRBJ2-7, with D perhaps TRBD2 (7 bases). The CDR3 sequence is 15 residues long. The V and J ends lost 6 bases and 3 bases respectively, with 21 bases between them. Germline V gene sequence: CDR1 SQVTM, CDR2 ANQGSEA. CDR3 DNA: TGCAGCGTGGGGACAACCGGGACTACCGGCTACGAGCAGTACTTC. Translation: CSVGTTGTTGYEQYF.

This clonotype was counted a few times. V is TRBV27 and J is TRBJ1-6; 7 positions match TRBD1. The germline CDR1 and CDR2 sequences are MNHEY and SMNVEV (reference sequence). The CDR3 spans 15 residues. The junction had 5 bases not matched to a gene; V was cut back by 3 bases and J by 6 bases. In nucleotides, the CDR3 is TGTGCCAGCAGTTTCCGGACAGGCGGTAATTCACCCCTCCACTTT. Its translation is CASSFRTGGNSPLHF.

The gene calls are TRBV4-3 and TRBJ2-2; D unclear. V shed 0 bases and J shed 0 bases, with 11 bases lying between them. This CDR3 comprises 17 residues. CDR1 LGHNA and CDR2 YSLEER come from the germline V gene. The CDR3 bases are TGCGCCAGCAGCCAAGATCTTGTCAGAGCGAACACCGGGGAGCTGTTTTTT. As protein: CASSQDLVRANTGELFF.

In this sample, this clonotype turned up a few times. The chain recombines TRBV5-1 with TRBJ1-5; 8 bases fit TRBD1. The CDR3 extends over 18 amino acids. In germline, CDR1 is SGHRS, CDR2 YFSETQ. V shed 5 bases, J shed 0 bases, and the junction held 13 bases outside the gene matches. The CDR3 region has the DNA TGCGCCAGCAGTTTAAGCCCCGGGACAGGACTTAGCAATCAGCCCCAGCATTTT. It is translated as CASSLSPGTGLSNQPQHF.

Remarks on this clonotype: Just one base apart from a much larger clone, this may be a read error. The genes are TRBV20-1 and TRBJ2-1; TRBD1 agrees at 7 bases. The CDR3 is 11 amino acids. Germline loops: CDR1 DFQATT, CDR2 SNEGSKA (reference sequence). The CDR3 nucleotides read TGCGGTGCTAGAGACAGGGAGGAGCAGTTCTTC. It specifies CGARDREEQFF.

This clonotype appeared many times. The chain has TRBV7-2 and TRBJ1-5; tentatively, D is TRBD1 (5 bases). The CDR3 runs to 17 residues. Trimming cost V 6 bases and J 3 bases, with 21 bases left between them. Germline CDR1 and CDR2: SGHTA and FQGNSA. CDR3 DNA: TGTGCCAGCAGTATCTCGCACATCCGGGGCTCCAATCAGCCCCAGCATTTT. Protein product: CASSISHIRGSNQPQHF.

The rearrangement uses TRBV10-3 and TRBJ1-5; the match to TRBD1 covers 7 bases. V dropped 5 bases and J dropped 0; count of bases not matched to a gene: 4. The CDR3 totals 15 residues. Germline-derived CDR1 and CDR2 are ENHRY and SYGVKD. The DNA for the CDR3 is TGTGCCATCAGTTCTACAGGGGATAGCAATCAGCCCCAGCATTTT. This sequence encodes CAISSTGDSNQPQHF.

This clonotype was counted only a few times. J is TRBJ2-1 and V is TRBV29-1; possible D gene TRBD2, 6 bases. Germline values: CDR1 SQVTM, CDR2 ANQGSEA. This CDR3 contains 12 residues. Trimming shortened V by 7 bases and J by 6 bases, and 13 bases separated the two germline ends. This CDR3 is CSALGEVNEQFF. CDR3 DNA sequence: TGCAGCGCGTTGGGGGAGGTCAATGAGCAGTTCTTC.

This clonotype was seen only a few times. The genes are TRBV5-1 and TRBJ2-4; TRBD2 matches at 7 bases. V was clipped by 4 bases and J by 13 bases; unmatched bases: 8. This CDR3 region has 12 residues. CDR1 and CDR2 (germline): SGHRS, YFSETQ. This CDR3 is CASSPGDYLQYF. The CDR3 DNA reads TGCGCCAGCAGCCCGGGGGACTATTTACAGTACTTC.

The chain recombines TRBV4-3 with TRBJ1-3; D call uncertain. CDR3 length: 16 amino acids. Germline CDR1 is LGHNA and CDR2 is YSLEER. The ends were cut back, 0 bases at V and 0 bases at J, with 9 bases in the middle. This CDR3 is CASSQDPRSSGNTIYF. The CDR3 DNA reads TGCGCCAGCAGCCAAGATCCCAGGTCCTCTGGAAACACCATATATTTT.

The chain joins TRBV11-2 to TRBJ2-1, with a weak D call TRBD2 (6 bases). Trimming stripped 3 bases from V and 4 bases from J, with 16 bases between. The V gene's germline CDR1 is SGHAT and CDR2 FQNNGV. There are 16 residues in the CDR3. CDR3 in DNA: TGTGCCAGCAGCTTGACGGGCGGGAAAATATACAATGAGCAGTTCTTC. Amino acid sequence: CASSLTGGKIYNEQFF.

Many counts were recorded for this clonotype. The gene calls are TRBV5-1 and TRBJ2-2; TRBD2 matches 7 bases. The V gene's germline CDR1 is SGHRS and CDR2 YFSETQ. The ends lost 8 bases at V and 3 bases at J; junction bases unmatched: 4. CDR3 size: 13 residues. The CDR3, as DNA: TGCGCCAGTAGGACTAGATACACCGGGGAGCTGTTTTTT. Translation gives CASRTRYTGELFF.

CDR3 loop: CASSPMGGQPQHF. In DNA form, the CDR3 reads TGTGCCAGCAGTCCTATGGGGGGTCAGCCCCAGCATTTT. This sequence joins TRBV12-3 or TRBV12-4 and TRBJ1-5; a weak D match, TRBD1 (5 bases). V was shortened by 5 bases and J by 6 bases, with 11 bases between the two germline ends. CDR3 size: 13 residues.

Concerning this clonotype: This may be a read error: a much more frequent sequence differs by one nucleotide. V and J are TRBV5-1 and TRBJ1-2; D is unclear. Germline lookup yields CDR1 SGHRS and CDR2 YFSETQ. The CDR3 is made up of 15 amino acids. V was trimmed by 3 bases and J by 4 bases, leaving 16 bases between them. The CDR3 spells CASSSEGSFFYGYTF. The CDR3 DNA reads as TGCGCCAGCAGCTCGGAGGGCAGTTTTTTCTATGGCTACACCTTC.

This chain uses TRBV20-1 with TRBJ1-1; D perhaps matches TRBD1 (6 bases). Trimming removed 4 bases from V and 4 bases from J, with 13 bases in between. From germline, CDR1 is DFQATT and CDR2 SNEGSKA (reference sequence). The length of the CDR3 is 13 residues. CDR3 DNA sequence: TGCAGTGCTACTCTAATAGGGGGCACTGAAGCTTTCTTT. Amino acids: CSATLIGGTEAFF.

A few counts support this clonotype. This chain links TRBV5-1 with TRBJ2-5; TRBD1 agrees at 9 bases. The V gene end was trimmed by 4 bases and the J gene end by 2 bases; junction bases not matched to a gene: 6. The length of the CDR3 is 15 residues. Germline CDR1 SGHRS, CDR2 YFSETQ. The CDR3, as DNA: TGCGCCAGCAGCCGGGGGACAGGGAGACAAGAGACCCAGTACTTC. Protein: CASSRGTGRQETQYF.

The rearrangement uses TRBV20-1 and TRBJ2-3; no definite D call. V was shortened by 2 bases and J by 0 bases, with 12 bases between the two germline ends. This CDR3 comprises 15 residues. Germline V gives CDR1 DFQATT, CDR2 SNEGSKA (reference sequence). The CDR3 loop is CSARRVRASTDTQYF. The CDR3 DNA is TGCAGTGCTAGAAGGGTTCGGGCTAGCACAGATACGCAGTATTTT.

The rearrangement uses TRBV5-5 and TRBJ2-3; no reliable D call. Trimming stripped 1 base from V and 2 bases from J, with 8 bases between. The CDR3 runs 14 residues. Germline V CDR1 and CDR2: SGHKS, YYEKEE (reference sequence). The CDR3 region has the DNA TGTGCCAGCAGCTTGTGGAGCCCCACAGATACGCAGTATTTT. It specifies CASSLWSPTDTQYF.